The T cell receptor beta chain under discussion was sequenced for a study of blood T cell repertoires in COVID-19. Turning to the study itself: Donors in the United States, Italy and Spain gave samples during acute or convalescent COVID-19. PBMCs, B-cell-depleted T cells, or T cells were the source of the cDNA or gDNA that made up the material.

V lost 3 bases, J lost 1 base, and 12 bases lay in between. CDR1 is SGHTA, CDR2 FQGNSA, per germline. The CDR3 loop spans 15 amino acids. In the original processing: Reference gene primer amplification gave nucleated cell count estimates. Data came from immunoSEQ multiplex PCR; TCRdb stores just in-frame clones and leaves some out. V and J calls and clone size are those listed in that table; D and trimming were worked out from the DNA. This sample has 30,000 to 35,000 clones; roughly nine tenths occur once, and the top ten carry roughly 9.5%. The clonotype was recovered from a human donor with active COVID-19. The donor label of this sample is uncertain. This chain connects TRBV7-2 to TRBJ1-2; tentative D call: TRBD1 (6 bases). Sequencing input: peripheral blood. CDR3: CASSFGLDSNYGYTF. CDR3 DNA: TGTGCCAGCAGCTTTGGACTGGACAGTAACTATGGCTACACCTTC.